The sample holds a few counts of the clone carrying this T cell receptor (beta chain). The antigen remains undetermined. These data come from a study of T cell repertoires in cytomegalovirus infection. In the study overall: Researchers turned to recently identified HLA-C-restricted CMV epitopes as well as well-studied HLA-B-restricted ones. From public TCR beta signatures came an indication of both CMV infection and matching HLA type. The study's findings and limits: The ex vivo response showed dominance by HLA-C-restricted CMV-specific TCR beta clonotypes.

Each CDR3 protein gets one entry after TCRdb re-called the reads with MiXCR. The sample has a few hundred thousand distinct CDR3 sequences; around 30% are singletons. The ends lost 4 bases at V and 9 bases at J; junction bases unmatched: 13. CDR3 length: 16 amino acids. Looked up from germline, CDR1 is SGHNT and CDR2 is YYREEE (reference sequence). The receptor comes from a human donor in good health (CMV status not recorded). Some clones in this sample may be carry-over from other donors' samples. The source was cultured PBMCs, collected from culture after CMV antigen stimulation. V gene TRBV5-4 combines with J gene TRBJ2-1, with TRBD2 identical over 10 bases. The CDR3 sequence: CASSPGVTSGNLEQFF. In nucleotides, the CDR3 is TGTGCCAGCAGCCCGGGGGTCACTAGCGGGAATCTTGAGCAGTTCTTC.